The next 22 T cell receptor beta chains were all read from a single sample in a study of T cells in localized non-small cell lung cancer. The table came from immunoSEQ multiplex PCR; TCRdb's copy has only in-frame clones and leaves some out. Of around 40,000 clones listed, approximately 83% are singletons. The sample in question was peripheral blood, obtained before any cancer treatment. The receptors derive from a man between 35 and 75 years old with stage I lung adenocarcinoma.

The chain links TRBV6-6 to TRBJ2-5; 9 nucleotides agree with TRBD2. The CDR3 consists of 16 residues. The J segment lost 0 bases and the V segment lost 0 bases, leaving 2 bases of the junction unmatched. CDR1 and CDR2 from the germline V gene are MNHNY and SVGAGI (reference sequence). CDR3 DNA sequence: TGTGCCAGCAGTTACTCGAGCGGGAGGTACCAAGAGACCCAGTACTTC. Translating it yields CASSYSSGRYQETQYF.

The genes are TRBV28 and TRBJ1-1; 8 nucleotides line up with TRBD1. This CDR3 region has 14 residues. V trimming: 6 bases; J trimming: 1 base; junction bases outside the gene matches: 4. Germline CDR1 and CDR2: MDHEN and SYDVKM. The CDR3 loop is CASRETGANTEAFF. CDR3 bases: TGTGCCAGCAGGGAGACAGGGGCGAACACTGAAGCTTTCTTT.

CDR3 loop: CASSARVLYNEQFF. CDR3 bases: TGTGCCAGCAGCGCGAGGGTTCTATACAATGAGCAGTTCTTC. This chain joins TRBV7-8 and TRBJ2-1, with D perhaps TRBD2 (5 bases). Looked up from germline, CDR1 is SGHVS and CDR2 is FQNEAQ. This CDR3 comprises 14 residues. Trimming took off 5 bases at V and 4 bases at J, with 12 bases between the two ends.

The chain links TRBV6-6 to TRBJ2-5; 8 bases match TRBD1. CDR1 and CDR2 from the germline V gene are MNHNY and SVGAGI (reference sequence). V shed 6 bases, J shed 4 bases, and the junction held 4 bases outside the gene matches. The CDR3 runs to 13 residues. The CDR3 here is CASRRTGPETQYF. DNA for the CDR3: TGTGCCAGCAGGAGGACAGGGCCAGAGACCCAGTACTTC.

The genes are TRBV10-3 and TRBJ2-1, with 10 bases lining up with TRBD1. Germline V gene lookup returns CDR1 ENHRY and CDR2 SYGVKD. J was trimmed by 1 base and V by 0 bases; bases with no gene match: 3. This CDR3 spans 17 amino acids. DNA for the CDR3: TGTGCCATCAGTGAGTCGGGACAGGGGAGGTCCTACAATGAGCAGTTCTTC. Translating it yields CAISESGQGRSYNEQFF.

The CDR3 DNA reads as TGTGCCAGCAGCTTAGATGGGACGGGAGGAGTTGACGAGCAGTACTTC. As protein: CASSLDGTGGVDEQYF. This chain joins TRBV11-2 and TRBJ2-7, with 7 bases aligning to TRBD2. CDR1 and CDR2 (germline): SGHAT, FQNNGV. V lost 0 bases, J lost 5 bases, and 10 bases stayed unmatched. CDR3 length: 16 residues.

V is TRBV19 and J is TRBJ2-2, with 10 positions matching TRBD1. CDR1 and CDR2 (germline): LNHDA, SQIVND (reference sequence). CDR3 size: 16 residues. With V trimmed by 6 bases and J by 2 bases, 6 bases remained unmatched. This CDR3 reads CASSPTGGPNTGELFF. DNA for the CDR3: TGTGCCAGTAGCCCGACAGGGGGCCCCAACACCGGGGAGCTGTTTTTT.

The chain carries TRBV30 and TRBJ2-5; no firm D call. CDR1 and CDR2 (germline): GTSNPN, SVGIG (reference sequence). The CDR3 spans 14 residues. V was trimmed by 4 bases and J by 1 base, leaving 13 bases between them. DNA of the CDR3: TGTGCCTGGACTAACGAACGGACCCAAGAGACCCAGTACTTC. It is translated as CAWTNERTQETQYF. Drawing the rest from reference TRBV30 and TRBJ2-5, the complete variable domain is SQTIHQWPATLVQPVGSPLSLECTVEGTSNPNLYWYRQAAGRGLQLLFYSVGIGQISSEVPQNLSASRPQDRQFILSSKKLLLSDSGFYLCAWTNERTQETQYFGPGTRLLVL.

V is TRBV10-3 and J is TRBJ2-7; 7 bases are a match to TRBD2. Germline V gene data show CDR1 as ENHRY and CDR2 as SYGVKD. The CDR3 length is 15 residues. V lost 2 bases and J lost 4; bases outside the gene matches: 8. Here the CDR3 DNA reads TGTGCCATCAGTGAGCGGATAGCGGGCAGTTACGAGCAGTACTTC. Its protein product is CAISERIAGSYEQYF.

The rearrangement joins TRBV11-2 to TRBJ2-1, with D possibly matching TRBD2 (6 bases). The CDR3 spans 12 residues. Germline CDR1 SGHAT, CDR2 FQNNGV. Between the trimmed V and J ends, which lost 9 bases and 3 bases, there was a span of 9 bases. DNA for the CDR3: TGTGCCAGTGGGGACTTCTACAATGAGCAGTTCTTC. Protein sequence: CASGDFYNEQFF.

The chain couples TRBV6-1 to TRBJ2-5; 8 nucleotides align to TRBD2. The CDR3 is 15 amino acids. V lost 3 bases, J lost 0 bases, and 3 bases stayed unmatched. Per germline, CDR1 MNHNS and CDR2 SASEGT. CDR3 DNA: TGTGCCAGCAGTGACGGGACTAGGTACCAAGAGACCCAGTACTTC. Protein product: CASSDGTRYQETQYF.

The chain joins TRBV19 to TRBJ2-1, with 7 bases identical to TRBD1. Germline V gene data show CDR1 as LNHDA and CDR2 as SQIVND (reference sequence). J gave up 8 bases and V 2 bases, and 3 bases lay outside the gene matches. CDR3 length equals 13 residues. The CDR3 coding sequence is TGTGCCAGTAGTATACTACAGGGGTATGAGCAGTTCTTC. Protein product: CASSILQGYEQFF. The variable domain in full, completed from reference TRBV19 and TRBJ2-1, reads DGGITQSPKYLFRKEGQNVTLSCEQNLNHDAMYWYRQDPGQGLRLIYYSQIVNDFQKGDIAEGYSVSREKKESFPLTVTSAQKNPTAFYLCASSILQGYEQFFGPGTRLTVL.

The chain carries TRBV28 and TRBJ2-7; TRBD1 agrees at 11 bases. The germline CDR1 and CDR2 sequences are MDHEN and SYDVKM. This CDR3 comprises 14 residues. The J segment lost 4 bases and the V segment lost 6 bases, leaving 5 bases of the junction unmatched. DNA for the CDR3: TGTGCCAGCAGCCCAGGACAGGGGGCTTACGAGCAGTACTTC. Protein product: CASSPGQGAYEQYF.

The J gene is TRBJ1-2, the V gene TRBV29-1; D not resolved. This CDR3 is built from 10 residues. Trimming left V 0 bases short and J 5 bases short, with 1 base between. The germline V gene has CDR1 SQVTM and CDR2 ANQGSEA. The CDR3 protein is CSVEEYGYTF. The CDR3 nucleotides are TGCAGCGTTGAAGAATATGGCTACACCTTC.

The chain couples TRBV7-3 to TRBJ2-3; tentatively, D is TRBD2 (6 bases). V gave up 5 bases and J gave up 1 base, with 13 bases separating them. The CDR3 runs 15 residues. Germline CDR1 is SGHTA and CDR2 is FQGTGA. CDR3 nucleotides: TGTGCCAGCAGCGCCTCCGGGAGAGGCACAGATACGCAGTATTTT. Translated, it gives CASSASGRGTDTQYF. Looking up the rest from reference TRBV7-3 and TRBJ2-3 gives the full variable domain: GAGVSQTPSNKVTEKGKYVELRCDPISGHTALYWYRQSLGQGPEFLIYFQGTGAADDSGLPNDRFFAVRPEGSVSTLKIQRTERGDSAVYLCASSASGRGTDTQYFGPGTRLTVL.

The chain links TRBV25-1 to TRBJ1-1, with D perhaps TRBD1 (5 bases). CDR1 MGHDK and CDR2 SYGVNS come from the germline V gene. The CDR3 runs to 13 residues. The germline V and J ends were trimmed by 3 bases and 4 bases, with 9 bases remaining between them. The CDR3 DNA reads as TGTGCCAGCAGTGAGGGAGGGGCCACTGAAGCTTTCTTT. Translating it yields CASSEGGATEAFF.

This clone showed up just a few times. This CDR3 is CASSEALEGDRSDEQFF. CDR3 DNA: TGTGCCAGCAGTGAAGCGCTTGAAGGGGACCGAAGCGATGAGCAGTTCTTC. The gene calls are TRBV2 and TRBJ2-1; D may match TRBD1 or TRBD2 (5 bases each). The CDR3 is 17 residues long. V dropped 0 bases and J dropped 8 bases, with 20 bases sitting between them. CDR1 and CDR2 (germline): SNHLY, FYNNEI.

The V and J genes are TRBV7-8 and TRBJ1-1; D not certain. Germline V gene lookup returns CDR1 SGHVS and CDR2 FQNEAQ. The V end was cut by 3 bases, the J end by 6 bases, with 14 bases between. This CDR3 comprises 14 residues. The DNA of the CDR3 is TGTGCCAGCAGCTTTCGCTTGAACGGAGCTGAAGCTTTCTTT. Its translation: CASSFRLNGAEAFF. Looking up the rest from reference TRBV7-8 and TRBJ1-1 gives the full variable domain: GAGVSQSPRYKVAKRGQDVALRCDPISGHVSLFWYQQALGQGPEFLTYFQNEAQLDKSGLPSDRFFAERPEGSVSTLKIQRTQQEDSAVYLCASSFRLNGAEAFFGQGTRLTVV.

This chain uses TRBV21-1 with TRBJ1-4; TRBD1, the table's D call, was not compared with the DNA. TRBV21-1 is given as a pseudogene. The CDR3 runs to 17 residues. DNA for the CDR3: TGTGCCAGCAGCAAAGTTGGCAGGGATACAACTAATGAAAAACTGTTTTTT. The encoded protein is CASSKVGRDTTNEKLFF.

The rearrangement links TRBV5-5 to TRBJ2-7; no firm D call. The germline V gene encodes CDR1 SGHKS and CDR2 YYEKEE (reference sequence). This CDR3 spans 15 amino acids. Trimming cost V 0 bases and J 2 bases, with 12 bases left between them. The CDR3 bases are TGTGCCAGCAGCTTGGCCAGCGTTTTTACCTACGAGCAGTACTTC. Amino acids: CASSLASVFTYEQYF.

Written as DNA, the CDR3 is TGTGCCAGCAGCCAGGGGGGTACCACTGAAGCTTTCTTT. Protein sequence: CASSQGGTTEAFF. The rearrangement joins TRBV9 to TRBJ1-1; 7 positions agree with TRBD1. CDR3 length: 13 residues. The germline gives CDR1 SGDLS, CDR2 YYNGEE. The V segment lost 4 bases and the J segment 4 bases; nucleotides outside the gene matches: 4.

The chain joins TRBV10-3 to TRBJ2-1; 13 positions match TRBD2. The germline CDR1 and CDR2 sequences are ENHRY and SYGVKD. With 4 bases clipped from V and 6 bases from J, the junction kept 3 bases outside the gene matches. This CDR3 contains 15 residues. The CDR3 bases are TGTGCCATCAGTGGACTAGCGGGAGGTAGCAATGAGCAGTTCTTC. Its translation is CAISGLAGGSNEQFF.